The T cell receptor beta chain under discussion was sequenced for a study of cytomegalovirus exposure and HLA in healthy donors. About the research overall: A later analysis reported the approximately 120 validation repertoires used the same platform as the roughly 700 first-cohort repertoires.

With regard to this clone: The antigen is not known.

The CDR3 sequence is 13 residues long. The germline V gene has CDR1 SQVTM and CDR2 ANQGSEA. J lost 4 bases, V lost 7 bases, and 8 bases had no gene match. Sequencing used immunoSEQ multiplex PCR; TCRdb keeps in-frame clones, though not all of them. The table has 150,000 or so clones, more than 70% seen once. Findings and limits, study-wide: CMV antigen specificity of three CMV-associated chains was confirmed in vitro. The TCR clusters that emerged in the first cohort tended, a later analysis found, to co-occur in the 120 or so validation repertoires. Rare TCR sequences predominated, though certain public TCRs were found in many donors.

The source material was PBMCs. V gene TRBV29-1 combines with J gene TRBJ2-7, with 9 bases lining up with TRBD1. The origin of this receptor is a human donor in good health. The DNA of the CDR3 is TGCAGCGCCCGGAGCGGGACAGGGTACGAGCAGTACTTC. Protein product: CSARSGTGYEQYF.